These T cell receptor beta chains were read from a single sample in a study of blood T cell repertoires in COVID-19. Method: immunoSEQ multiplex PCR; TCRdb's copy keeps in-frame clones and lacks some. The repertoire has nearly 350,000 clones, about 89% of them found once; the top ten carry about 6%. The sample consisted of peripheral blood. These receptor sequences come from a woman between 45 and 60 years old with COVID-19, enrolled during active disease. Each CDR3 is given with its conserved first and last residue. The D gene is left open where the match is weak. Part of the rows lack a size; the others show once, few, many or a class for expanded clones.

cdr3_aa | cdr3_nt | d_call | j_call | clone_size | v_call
CASSPREGAGANTEAFF | TGTGCCAGCAGCCCCCGGGAGGGGGCCGGGGCGAACACTGAAGCTTTCTTT | TRBD1 | TRBJ1-1 | - | TRBV7-9
CASSKTGGNQPQHF | TGTGCCAGTAGTAAGACAGGGGGAAATCAGCCCCAGCATTTT | TRBD1 | TRBJ1-5 | - | TRBV19
CASSRRDRGFATQYF | TGTGCCAGCAGTCGAAGGGACAGGGGTTTTGCGACCCAGTACTTC | TRBD1 | TRBJ2-5 | - | TRBV6-2/TRBV6-3
CATVIRGGSPLHF | TGTGCCACCGTCATCCGGGGAGGTTCACCCCTCCACTTT | - | TRBJ1-6 | few | TRBV5-4
CASSPRGFRGSSPLHF | TGTGCCAGCAGCCCCCGGGGGTTCCGGGGAAGTTCACCCCTCCACTTT | - | TRBJ1-6 | - | TRBV5-8
CASIAMGGTEAFF | TGTGCCAGCATCGCGATGGGGGGCACTGAAGCTTTCTTT | - | TRBJ1-1 | - | TRBV6-6
CASGLGLTGVKNIQYF | TGTGCTAGTGGTTTGGGGTTGACAGGGGTCAAAAACATTCAGTACTTC | TRBD1 | TRBJ2-4 | - | TRBV12-5
CASSLAGTRGKRTLHF | TGTGCCAGCAGCTTGGCTGGGACCAGGGGTAAACGAACCCTCCACTTT | - | TRBJ1-6 | - | TRBV5-5
CAWSGQGFNGYTF | TGTGCCTGGAGTGGACAGGGTTTCAATGGCTACACCTTC | TRBD1 | TRBJ1-2 | - | TRBV30
CASTRGTSGDNEQFF | TGTGCCAGCACCCGAGGGACTAGCGGAGATAATGAGCAGTTCTTC | TRBD2 | TRBJ2-1 | - | TRBV6-5
CASRTGTGYGYTF | TGTGCCAGCAGAACCGGGACAGGGTACGGCTACACCTTC | TRBD1 | TRBJ1-2 | - | TRBV11-2
CASTLATNEQFF | TGTGCCAGCACACTAGCTACCAATGAGCAGTTCTTC | - | TRBJ2-1 | - | TRBV2